The sequence of this T cell receptor beta chain was determined in a study of blood T cell repertoires in COVID-19. Assay used: immunoSEQ multiplex PCR; TCRdb lists only in-frame clones, some missing. Of fewer than 200,000 clones listed, less than 85% are singletons. Participants, about 18 to 90 years old, spanned under 30 US areas. Cohort assignment relied on participant-reported clinical history. Recovery meant two consecutive negative NP/OP PCR tests, professional clearance, or resolved symptoms. CDR1 and CDR2 (germline): SGHTA, FQGTGA. V lost 2 bases and J lost 4, with 6 bases in between. The CDR3 totals 13 residues.

This clonotype was obtained from a man in his 60s who had recovered from COVID-19. V and J are TRBV7-3 and TRBJ1-5; D is undetermined. The sequencing sample was made of PBMCs or T cells enriched from blood (not recorded which). CDR3 loop: CASSLSPNQPQHF. In DNA, the CDR3 is TGTGCCAGCAGCTTATCCCCAAATCAGCCCCAGCATTTT.